This TCR beta chain was captured by sequencing in a study of shared clonotypes between healthy human individuals. Overall study: The donors, a couple of women and three men, were aged 18 to 49. The plates for each donor numbered three CD4 naive, three CD4 memory, two CD8 naive and one CD8 memory.

A remark on this clone: Its specificity is unknown.

CD8 cells regarded as naive lacked CD45RO, were positively chosen for CCR7, and omitted terminally differentiated effector memory CD45RA+ cells. The CDR3 loop spans 14 amino acids. Germline V lookup: CDR1 SGHRS, CDR2 YFSETQ. Trimming stripped 2 bases from V and 6 bases from J, with 15 bases between. Clones were sequenced by immunoSEQ multiplex PCR, and TCRdb holds only the in-frame ones, with some missing. The sample lists millions of clones; about 95% were seen once. Study results and limitations: Sharing across four donors was seen in roughly 5% of naive CD4 clonotypes.

This receptor was identified in a young man in good health. The sample was naive CD8+ T cells sorted from blood. The J gene is TRBJ2-7, the V gene TRBV5-1; maybe TRBD2 (5 bases). Written as DNA, the CDR3 is TGCGCCAGCAGCTTCTCCGGAGGACGTGCCGAGCAGTACTTC. Translated: CASSFSGGRAEQYF.